The TCR beta chain under discussion was sequenced for a study of cytomegalovirus exposure and HLA in healthy donors. V gave up 1 base and J gave up 4 bases, with 12 bases separating them. The CDR3 has 14 residues. Looked up from germline, CDR1 is SGHRS and CDR2 is YFSETQ. Amplification used 60 Vbeta primers and 13 Jbeta primers. Sequenced by immunoSEQ multiplex PCR; TCRdb stores in-frame clones only, minus some. The profile covers roughly 140,000 clones, with around 85% appearing a single time and more than 4% taken by the ten largest. This chain uses TRBV5-1 with TRBJ2-7, with D possibly matching TRBD2 (5 bases). The sample taken for sequencing was PBMCs. This receptor was obtained from a man in his forties or fifties in good health and CMV-seropositive. CDR3 bases: TGCGCCAGCAGCTTGTCACTAGGGATATACGAGCAGTACTTC. Amino acids: CASSLSLGIYEQYF.